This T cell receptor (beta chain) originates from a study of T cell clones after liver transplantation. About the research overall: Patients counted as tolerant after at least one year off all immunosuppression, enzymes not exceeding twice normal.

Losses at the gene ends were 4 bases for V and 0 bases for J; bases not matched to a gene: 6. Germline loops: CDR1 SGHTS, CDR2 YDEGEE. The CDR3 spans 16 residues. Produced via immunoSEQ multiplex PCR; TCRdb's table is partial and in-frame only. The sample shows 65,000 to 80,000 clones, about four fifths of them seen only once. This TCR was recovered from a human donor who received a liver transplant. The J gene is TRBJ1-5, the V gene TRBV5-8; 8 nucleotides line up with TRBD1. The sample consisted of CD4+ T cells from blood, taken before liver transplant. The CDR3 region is CASSPGTGDSNQPQHF. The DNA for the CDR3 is TGTGCCAGCAGCCCCGGGACAGGTGATAGCAATCAGCCCCAGCATTTT.